This T cell receptor (beta chain) was sequenced for a study of circulating and synovial CD4+ cells in juvenile arthritis. Samples derive from patients with active juvenile idiopathic arthritis. Sorted cells were HLA-DR+CD14-CD3+CD4+CD25low/- peripheral blood cells. The CDR3 covers 12 residues. Between the trimmed V and J ends, which lost 3 bases and 5 bases, there was a span of 4 bases. CDR1 is SGHTA and CDR2 is FQGNSA in the germline V gene. This table comes from immunoSEQ multiplex PCR, and its TCRdb copy is limited to in-frame clones, with some not included. The sample holds about 1,400 clones, approximately 85% seen once. Note on this clone: The antigen remains undetermined.

Whole-study findings and limits: Deeper sequencing increased measured overlap with synovial clonotypes.

This clonotype was obtained from a human donor with juvenile idiopathic arthritis. The chain is built from TRBV7-2 and TRBJ2-2; no clear D. Sequencing was carried out using HLA-DR+ CD4+ T cells from blood. Specified subset: circulating pathogenic-like lymphocytes, sorted as HLA-DR+CD14-CD3+CD4+CD25low/- blood T cells. CDR3 in amino acids: CASSFLTGELFF. The CDR3 nucleotides read TGTGCCAGCAGCTTCCTAACCGGGGAGCTGTTTTTT.